A selection of T cell receptor beta chains follows, all from one sample in a study of long-term antiretroviral therapy in people with HIV. Sequenced by immunoSEQ multiplex PCR; TCRdb stores in-frame clones only, minus some. The sample has 25,000 to 30,000 clones; roughly 84% are singletons. The material was unsorted PBMCs, obtained 0.4 years after starting antiretroviral therapy. These receptors were collected from a man younger than 35 with HIV. Each CDR3 is given with its conserved first and last residue. The D gene is left open where the match is weak. Expanded clones get a size class; other rows say once, few or many, or leave the size out.

cdr3_nt: TGTGCCAGCAGTTTTTGGGGGGCGAACTATGGCTACACCTTC
cdr3_aa: CASSFWGANYGYTF
d_call: -
clone_size: -
j_call: TRBJ1-2
v_call: TRBV28

cdr3_nt: TGCGCCAGCAGTGAACTAGGCACAGATACGCAGTATTTT
cdr3_aa: CASSELGTDTQYF
d_call: -
clone_size: -
j_call: TRBJ2-3
v_call: TRBV10-1

cdr3_nt: TGTGCCAGTAGCCAGGGGTTGAATGAGCAGTTCTTC
cdr3_aa: CASSQGLNEQFF
d_call: -
clone_size: -
j_call: TRBJ2-1
v_call: TRBV19

cdr3_nt: TGTGCCAGCAGCCCCGGGACAGGCCCCTACGAGCAGTACTTC
cdr3_aa: CASSPGTGPYEQYF
d_call: TRBD1
clone_size: -
j_call: TRBJ2-7
v_call: TRBV5-5

cdr3_nt: TGTGCTAGTGGTTTGGTTCTGGCCGTCCCCCCGGGCACTGAAGCTTTCTTT
cdr3_aa: CASGLVLAVPPGTEAFF
d_call: -
clone_size: -
j_call: TRBJ1-1
v_call: TRBV12-5

cdr3_nt: TGTGCCAGCAGCTTGGAGGGATATGGCTACACCTTC
cdr3_aa: CASSLEGYGYTF
d_call: -
clone_size: -
j_call: TRBJ1-2
v_call: TRBV5-6

cdr3_nt: TGTGCCAGAAGCCCCAGGGTCTACGAGCAGTACTTC
cdr3_aa: CARSPRVYEQYF
d_call: -
clone_size: -
j_call: TRBJ2-7
v_call: TRBV5-3

cdr3_nt: TGTGCCAGCAGCCCGGGACAGGGGGTTAACACTGAAGCTTTCTTT
cdr3_aa: CASSPGQGVNTEAFF
d_call: TRBD1
clone_size: -
j_call: TRBJ1-1
v_call: TRBV7-3

cdr3_nt: TGTGCCAGCAGTCTCCGGGGTACCAAGGGCTACACCTTC
cdr3_aa: CASSLRGTKGYTF
d_call: -
clone_size: -
j_call: TRBJ1-2
v_call: TRBV28

cdr3_nt: TGTGCCAGCAGCGCTTCCGGGACAGGGGGCCAGCCCCAGCATTTT
cdr3_aa: CASSASGTGGQPQHF
d_call: TRBD1
clone_size: once
j_call: TRBJ1-5
v_call: TRBV9

cdr3_nt: TGTGCCAGCAGCGAAGGCATCCAGGAGGACTATGGCTACACCTTC
cdr3_aa: CASSEGIQEDYGYTF
d_call: -
clone_size: -
j_call: TRBJ1-2
v_call: TRBV9

cdr3_nt: TGTGCCAGTAGTTCCCTGGACACCATTACGTCCGAGCAGTACTTC
cdr3_aa: CASSSLDTITSEQYF
d_call: -
clone_size: few
j_call: TRBJ2-7
v_call: TRBV19

cdr3_nt: TGTGCCAGTAGTATAGATATTAGAGGGGCGTCCTACGAGCAGTACTTC
cdr3_aa: CASSIDIRGASYEQYF
d_call: -
clone_size: -
j_call: TRBJ2-7
v_call: TRBV19

cdr3_nt: TGCGCCAGCAGCCCTAGCGGGGTAACCTACAATGAGCAGTTCTTC
cdr3_aa: CASSPSGVTYNEQFF
d_call: TRBD2
clone_size: -
j_call: TRBJ2-1
v_call: TRBV5-1

cdr3_nt: TGTGCCAGCAGTCTGGGGGGCTCGAGCTCCTACGAGCAGTACTTC
cdr3_aa: CASSLGGSSSYEQYF
d_call: -
clone_size: few
j_call: TRBJ2-7
v_call: TRBV27

cdr3_nt: TGCGCCAGCAGCCAAGATGAGGGCGGTGAGCTTTGGTATGGCTACACCTTC
cdr3_aa: CASSQDEGGELWYGYTF
d_call: -
clone_size: few
j_call: TRBJ1-2
v_call: TRBV4-3

cdr3_nt: TGTGCCACCCGGGGAGGGCCGTACGAGCAGTACTTC
cdr3_aa: CATRGGPYEQYF
d_call: TRBD2
clone_size: few
j_call: TRBJ2-7
v_call: TRBV19

cdr3_nt: TGTGCCAGCAGCTTAGGTCTAGCGGGGAAACGGGATGAGCAGTTCTTC
cdr3_aa: CASSLGLAGKRDEQFF
d_call: TRBD2
clone_size: -
j_call: TRBJ2-1
v_call: TRBV7-8

cdr3_nt: TGCGCCAGCAGCCTGGGGGCACCCTACAATGAGCAGTTCTTC
cdr3_aa: CASSLGAPYNEQFF
d_call: -
clone_size: -
j_call: TRBJ2-1
v_call: TRBV5-1

cdr3_nt: TGTGCCAGCAGCCCCGACCGAGTGAACACCGGGGAGCTGTTTTTT
cdr3_aa: CASSPDRVNTGELFF
d_call: -
clone_size: -
j_call: TRBJ2-2
v_call: TRBV28

cdr3_nt: TGTGCCAGCAGCTTCCCGGGACCCACTGAAGCTTTCTTT
cdr3_aa: CASSFPGPTEAFF
d_call: -
clone_size: -
j_call: TRBJ1-1
v_call: TRBV7-6

cdr3_nt: TGCGCCAGCAGCCAACTACAGTCCGGGGGGGGCACAGATACGCAGTATTTT
cdr3_aa: CASSQLQSGGGTDTQYF
d_call: TRBD2
clone_size: -
j_call: TRBJ2-3
v_call: TRBV4-1

cdr3_nt: TGTGCCAGCAGCTCCCCGGACAGGGTTGGAGGAAAACTGTTTTTT
cdr3_aa: CASSSPDRVGGKLFF
d_call: TRBD1
clone_size: -
j_call: TRBJ1-4
v_call: TRBV7-9

cdr3_nt: TGTGCCAGCCGGGGGCCAGGGGCGCCCGCTTCCTACGAGCAGTACTTC
cdr3_aa: CASRGPGAPASYEQYF
d_call: -
clone_size: -
j_call: TRBJ2-7
v_call: TRBV27

cdr3_nt: TGTGCCAGCTCACCAGGGTCAGTGAACACTGAAGCTTTCTTT
cdr3_aa: CASSPGSVNTEAFF
d_call: -
clone_size: -
j_call: TRBJ1-1
v_call: TRBV18

cdr3_nt: TGCGCCAGCAGTAGCGCGAACACCGGGGAGCTGTTTTTT
cdr3_aa: CASSSANTGELFF
d_call: -
clone_size: -
j_call: TRBJ2-2
v_call: TRBV10-1

cdr3_nt: TGCGCCAGCAGCGGAGATATTAACTATGGCTACACCTTC
cdr3_aa: CASSGDINYGYTF
d_call: -
clone_size: -
j_call: TRBJ1-2
v_call: TRBV5-1

cdr3_nt: TGTGCCAGCAGCTTAGGCACAGCGCCGCTGAACACTGAAGCTTTCTTT
cdr3_aa: CASSLGTAPLNTEAFF
d_call: -
clone_size: -
j_call: TRBJ1-1
v_call: TRBV7-9

cdr3_nt: TGTGCCAGCAGTTTGCTCGGACAGTCAACGGGGGAGCTGTTTTTT
cdr3_aa: CASSLLGQSTGELFF
d_call: -
clone_size: -
j_call: TRBJ2-2
v_call: TRBV27

cdr3_nt: TGTGCCAGCAGTTACTCCCGGGCAGCAACTAATGAAAAACTGTTTTTT
cdr3_aa: CASSYSRAATNEKLFF
d_call: -
clone_size: -
j_call: TRBJ1-4
v_call: TRBV6-5

cdr3_nt: TGTGCCAGCAGCTTGGAACCCACAAGCAATCAGCCCCAGCATTTT
cdr3_aa: CASSLEPTSNQPQHF
d_call: -
clone_size: -
j_call: TRBJ1-5
v_call: TRBV5-5